These 7 T cell receptor beta chains came from one sample sequenced in a study of blood T cell repertoires in COVID-19. Sequencing was performed with immunoSEQ multiplex PCR; in TCRdb, only in-frame clones are kept and a portion is missing. Of about 200,000 clones listed, approximately 80% are singletons. Sample: peripheral blood. Receptors were obtained from a woman older than 75 with acute or convalescent COVID-19.

The table lists this clone with a count of one. This chain connects TRBV7-9 to TRBJ2-7; D is uncertain. The CDR3 is 14 residues long. The ends were cut back, 5 bases at V and 1 base at J, with 12 bases in the middle. Germline CDR1 reads SEHNR; CDR2 reads FQNEAQ (reference sequence). The chain's CDR3 is CASSPVGLSYEQYF. In nucleotides, the CDR3 is TGTGCCAGCAGCCCGGTTGGTCTTTCCTACGAGCAGTACTTC.

The chain couples TRBV6-6 to TRBJ2-1; no clear D gene. The CDR3 contains 12 residues. V was cut by 2 bases and J by 7 bases, with 6 bases left in between. Germline CDR1 is MNHNY and CDR2 is SVGAGI (reference sequence). CDR3 in amino acids: CASSYMENEQFF. The CDR3 DNA reads TGTGCCAGCAGTTACATGGAGAATGAGCAGTTCTTC.

The chain combines TRBV19 with TRBJ1-1; D is perhaps TRBD1 (6 bases). This CDR3 region has 16 residues. Germline V CDR1 and CDR2: LNHDA, SQIVND (reference sequence). Trimming left V 5 bases short and J 1 base short, with 17 bases between. In DNA form, the CDR3 reads TGTGCCAGTAGTCGAATCGCGACAGGAGGGAACACTGAAGCTTTCTTT. Its translation: CASSRIATGGNTEAFF. Full variable domain (outside the CDR3, taken from reference TRBV19 and TRBJ1-1): DGGITQSPKYLFRKEGQNVTLSCEQNLNHDAMYWYRQDPGQGLRLIYYSQIVNDFQKGDIAEGYSVSREKKESFPLTVTSAQKNPTAFYLCASSRIATGGNTEAFFGQGTRLTVV.

This clone was seen only a few times. The V and J genes are TRBV24-1 and TRBJ1-1, with D perhaps TRBD1 (5 bases). This CDR3 spans 14 amino acids. V shed 6 bases and J shed 4 bases, with 14 bases lying between them. CDR1 and CDR2 from the germline V gene are KGHDR and SFDVKD. The CDR3 loop is CATSSTGGATEAFF. The CDR3 bases are TGTGCCACCAGTAGTACAGGCGGGGCCACTGAAGCTTTCTTT.

This sequence joins TRBV3-1 (or the pseudogene TRBV3-2) and TRBJ2-5, with 9 bases aligning to TRBD2. CDR3 length: 16 residues. V shed 6 bases, J shed 5 bases, and the junction held 13 bases outside the gene matches. Germline V lookup: CDR1 LGHDT, CDR2 YNNKEL (reference sequence). The CDR3 sequence: CASRSLGAGGTETQYF. For the CDR3, the DNA is TGTGCCAGCAGGTCCCTCGGAGCGGGAGGTACGGAGACCCAGTACTTC.

The rearrangement uses TRBV2 and TRBJ1-4, with D possibly being TRBD1 (5 bases). This CDR3 spans 15 amino acids. Germline loops: CDR1 SNHLY, CDR2 FYNNEI. V was cut by 6 bases and J by 5 bases, with 16 bases left in between. CDR3 sequence: CASRATTSGNEKLFF. The CDR3 DNA reads as TGTGCCAGCAGGGCTACGACATCAGGGAATGAAAAACTGTTTTTT.

The chain joins TRBV4-1 to TRBJ1-1; 9 bases are a match to TRBD1. Germline V gives CDR1 MGHRA, CDR2 YSYEKL. The CDR3 runs 18 residues. After removal of 4 bases from V and 1 base from J, the junction contained 13 bases not matched to a gene. CDR3 DNA sequence: TGCGCCAGCAGCCTTCCCCCCGTACAGGGGGCGAGGAACACTGAAGCTTTCTTT. Translation: CASSLPPVQGARNTEAFF.